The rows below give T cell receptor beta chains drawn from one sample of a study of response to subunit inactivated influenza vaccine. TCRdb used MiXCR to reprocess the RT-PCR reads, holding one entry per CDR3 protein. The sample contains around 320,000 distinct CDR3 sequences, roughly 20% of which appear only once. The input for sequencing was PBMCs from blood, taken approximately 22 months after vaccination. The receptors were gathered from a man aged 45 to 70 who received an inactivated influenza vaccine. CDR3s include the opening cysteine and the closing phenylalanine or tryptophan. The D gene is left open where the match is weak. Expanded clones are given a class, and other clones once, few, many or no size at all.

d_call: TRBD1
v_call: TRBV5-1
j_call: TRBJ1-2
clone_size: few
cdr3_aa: CASSLEQGDYGYTF
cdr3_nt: TGCGCCAGCAGCTTAGAACAGGGGGACTATGGCTACACCTTC

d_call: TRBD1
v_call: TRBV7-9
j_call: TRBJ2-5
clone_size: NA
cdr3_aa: CASSSPGQIQETQYF
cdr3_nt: TGTGCCAGCAGCTCGCCGGGACAGATCCAAGAGACCCAGTACTTC

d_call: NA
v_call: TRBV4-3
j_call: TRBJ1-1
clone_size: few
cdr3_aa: CASSQDVRMNTEAFF
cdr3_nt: TGCGCCAGCAGCCAAGATGTCCGTATGAACACTGAAGCTTTCTTT

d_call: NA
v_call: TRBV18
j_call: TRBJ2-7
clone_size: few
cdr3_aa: CASSPPGAAWTQYF
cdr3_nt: TGTGCCAGCTCACCACCGGGGGCGGCGTGGACGCAGTACTTC

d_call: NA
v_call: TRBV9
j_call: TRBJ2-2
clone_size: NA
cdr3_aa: CAGTYYPGPGRVGELFF
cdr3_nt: TGTGCCGGCACTTATTATCCGGGACCCGGCCGGGTCGGGGAGCTGTTTTTT

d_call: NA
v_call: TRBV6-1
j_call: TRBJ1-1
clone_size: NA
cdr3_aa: CASSALTGGNTEAFF
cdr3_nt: TGTGCCAGCAGTGCGTTGACAGGAGGAAACACTGAAGCTTTCTTT

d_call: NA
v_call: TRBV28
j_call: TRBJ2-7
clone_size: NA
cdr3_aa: CASSWDGLTYEQYF
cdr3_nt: TGTGCCAGCAGTTGGGACGGACTCACCTACGAGCAGTACTTC

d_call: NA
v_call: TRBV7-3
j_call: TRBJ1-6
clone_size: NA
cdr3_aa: CASSPTSRGDSPLHF
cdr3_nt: TGTGCCAGCAGCCCTACCAGCAGGGGCGATTCACCCCTCCACTTT

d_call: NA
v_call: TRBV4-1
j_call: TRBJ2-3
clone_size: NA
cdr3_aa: CASSARTTLTDTQYF
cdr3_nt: TGCGCCAGCAGCGCCCGGACCACACTGACAGATACGCAGTATTTT

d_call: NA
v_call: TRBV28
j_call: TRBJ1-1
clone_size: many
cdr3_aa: CASSSPDSLGAFF
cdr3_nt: TGTGCCAGCAGTAGCCCGGACAGTTTGGGAGCTTTCTTT

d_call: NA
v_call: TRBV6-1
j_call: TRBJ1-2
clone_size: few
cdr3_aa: CASKLSGFGYTF
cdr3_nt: TGTGCCAGCAAATTATCAGGGTTTGGCTACACCTTC

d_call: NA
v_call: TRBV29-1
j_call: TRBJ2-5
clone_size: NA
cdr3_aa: CSVGHTAKETQYF
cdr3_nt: TGCAGCGTAGGACATACGGCAAAAGAGACCCAGTACTTC

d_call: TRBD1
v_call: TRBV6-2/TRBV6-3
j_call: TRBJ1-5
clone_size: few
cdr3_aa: CASSYQGQGAPQPQHF
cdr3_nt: TGTGCCAGCAGTTACCAGGGACAGGGGGCGCCTCAGCCCCAGCATTTT

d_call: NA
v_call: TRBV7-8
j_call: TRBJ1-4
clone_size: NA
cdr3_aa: CASSLATELFF
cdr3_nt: TGTGCCAGCAGCTTAGCTACGGAACTGTTTTTT

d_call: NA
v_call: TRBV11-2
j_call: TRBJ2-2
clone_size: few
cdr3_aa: CASSPNNRGSTGELFF
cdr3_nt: TGTGCCAGCAGCCCCAATAATAGGGGGAGCACCGGGGAGCTGTTTTTT

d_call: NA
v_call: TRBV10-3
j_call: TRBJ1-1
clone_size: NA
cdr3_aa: CAISESGGFEAFF
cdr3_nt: TGTGCCATCAGTGAGTCCGGGGGGTTTGAAGCTTTCTTT

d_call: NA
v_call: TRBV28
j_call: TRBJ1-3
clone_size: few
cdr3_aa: CASSFQGHRENTIYF
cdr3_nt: TGTGCCAGCAGTTTCCAGGGACATCGTGAAAACACCATATATTTT

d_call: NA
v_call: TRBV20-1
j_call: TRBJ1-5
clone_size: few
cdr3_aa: CSASRARQPQHF
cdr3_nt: TGCAGTGCTAGCCGAGCTAGACAGCCCCAGCATTTT

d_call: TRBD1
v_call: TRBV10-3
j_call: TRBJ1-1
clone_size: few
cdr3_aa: CAIRETGEAFF
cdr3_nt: TGTGCCATCAGGGAGACAGGGGAAGCTTTCTTT

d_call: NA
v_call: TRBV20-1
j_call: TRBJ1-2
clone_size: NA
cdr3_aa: CSARETSALLYGYTF
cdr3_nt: TGCAGTGCTAGAGAGACCAGTGCCCTCCTCTATGGCTACACCTTC

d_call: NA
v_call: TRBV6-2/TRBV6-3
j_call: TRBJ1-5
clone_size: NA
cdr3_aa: CASNRQTFSNQPQHF
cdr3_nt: TGTGCCAGCAACCGACAGACTTTTAGCAATCAGCCCCAGCATTTT

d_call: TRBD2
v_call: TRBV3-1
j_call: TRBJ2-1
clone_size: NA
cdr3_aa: CASSQGYLAGPLNEQFF
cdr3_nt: TGTGCCAGCAGCCAAGGGTACCTAGCGGGGCCCTTGAATGAGCAGTTCTTC

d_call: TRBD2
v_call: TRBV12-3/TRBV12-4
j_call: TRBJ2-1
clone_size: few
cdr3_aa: CASSLPGLAGDSYNEQFF
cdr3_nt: TGTGCCAGCAGTTTACCCGGACTAGCGGGGGACTCCTACAATGAGCAGTTCTTC

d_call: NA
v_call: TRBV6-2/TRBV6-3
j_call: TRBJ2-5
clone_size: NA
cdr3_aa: CASRGQTQETQYF
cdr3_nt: TGTGCCAGCAGAGGACAGACACAAGAGACCCAGTACTTC

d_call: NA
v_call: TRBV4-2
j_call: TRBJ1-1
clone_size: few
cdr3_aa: CASSQGSGGAFF
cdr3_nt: TGTGCCAGCAGCCAAGGTAGTGGGGGCGCTTTCTTT

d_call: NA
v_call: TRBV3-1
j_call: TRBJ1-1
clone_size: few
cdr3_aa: CASSQARGTAFF
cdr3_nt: TGTGCCAGCAGCCAAGCAAGGGGCACAGCTTTCTTT

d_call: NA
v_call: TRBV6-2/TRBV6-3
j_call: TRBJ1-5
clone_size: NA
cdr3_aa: CASSLQARIPNQPQHF
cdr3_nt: TGTGCCAGCAGTTTACAGGCCCGAATACCCAATCAGCCCCAGCATTTT

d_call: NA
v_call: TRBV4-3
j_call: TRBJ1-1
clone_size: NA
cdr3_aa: CASSLSWVRGFTEAFF
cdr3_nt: TGCGCCAGCAGCCTTTCGTGGGTCAGGGGATTCACTGAAGCTTTCTTT

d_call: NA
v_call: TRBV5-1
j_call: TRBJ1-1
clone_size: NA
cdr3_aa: CASSNMGNTEALF
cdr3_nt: TGCGCCAGCAGCAACATGGGGAACACTGAAGCTTTATTT

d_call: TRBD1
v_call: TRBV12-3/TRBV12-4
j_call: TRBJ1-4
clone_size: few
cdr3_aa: CASSPGTGDEKLFF
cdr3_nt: TGTGCCAGCAGTCCGGGGACAGGGGATGAAAAACTGTTTTTT

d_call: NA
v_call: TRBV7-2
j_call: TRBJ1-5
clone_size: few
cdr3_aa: CASSAMNQPQHF
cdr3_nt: TGTGCCAGCAGCGCGATGAATCAGCCCCAGCATTTT

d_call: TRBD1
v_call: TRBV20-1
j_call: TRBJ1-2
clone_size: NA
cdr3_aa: CSAGLTGGYGYTF
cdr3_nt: TGCAGTGCTGGTTTGACAGGGGGCTATGGCTACACCTTC

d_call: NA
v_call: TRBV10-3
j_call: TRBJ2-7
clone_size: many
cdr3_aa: CAISRSALQYF
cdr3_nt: TGTGCCATCAGTAGGTCCGCTCTTCAGTACTTC

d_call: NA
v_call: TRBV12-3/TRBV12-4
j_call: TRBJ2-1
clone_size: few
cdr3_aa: CASLWDRRTEQFF
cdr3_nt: TGTGCCAGCCTCTGGGACCGACGCACTGAGCAGTTCTTC